These T cell receptor beta chains were read from a single sample in a study of cytomegalovirus exposure and HLA in healthy donors. Produced via immunoSEQ multiplex PCR; TCRdb's table is partial and in-frame only. Of some 170,000 clones listed, almost 80% are singletons. Material for sequencing was PBMCs. The source of these receptors is a man in his forties in good health and CMV-seropositive. CDR3s include the opening cysteine and the closing phenylalanine or tryptophan. Each record gives: V gene, clone size, D gene, J gene, CDR3 protein, CDR3 DNA. The D gene is left open where the match is weak. Clone size appears in some rows only: once, few, many, or a class for an expanded clone.

TRBV7-8,.,TRBD1,TRBJ2-7,CASSFPRTGGNDEQYF,TGTGCCAGCAGCTTTCCTCGGACAGGGGGAAACGACGAGCAGTACTTC
TRBV19,.,TRBD1,TRBJ2-7,CASHMGRQGPPYEQYF,TGTGCCAGCCACATGGGGAGACAGGGGCCCCCCTACGAGCAGTACTTC
TRBV6-5,.,.,TRBJ2-1,CASSSFLRGYNEQFF,TGTGCCAGCAGTTCATTCTTGAGGGGGTACAATGAGCAGTTCTTC
TRBV10-1,.,.,TRBJ2-3,CASSGHLTGTDTQYF,TGCGCCAGCAGTGGTCACTTGACAGGCACAGATACGCAGTATTTT
TRBV7-2,once,TRBD2,TRBJ2-1,CASSPLAGNYNEQFF,TGTGCCAGCAGCCCACTAGCGGGAAACTACAATGAGCAGTTCTTC
TRBV5-5,.,.,TRBJ2-3,CASSFWATDTQYF,TGTGCCAGCAGCTTTTGGGCCACAGATACGCAGTATTTT
TRBV11-3,few,TRBD2,TRBJ2-5,CASSEGTSGSQAQYF,TGTGCCAGCAGCGAGGGGACTAGCGGGAGTCAGGCCCAGTACTTC
TRBV25-1,.,TRBD1,TRBJ1-2,CASSPGQWDGYTF,TGTGCCAGCAGCCCGGGACAGTGGGATGGCTACACCTTC
TRBV19,few,TRBD2,TRBJ2-1,CASSGTSGSSYNEQFF,TGTGCCAGTAGTGGGACTAGCGGGAGCTCCTACAATGAGCAGTTCTTC
TRBV30,.,TRBD1,TRBJ2-7,CAWTKIGQGATGEQYF,TGTGCCTGGACCAAAATCGGACAGGGCGCGACGGGCGAGCAGTACTTC
TRBV7-9,.,.,TRBJ1-2,CASSFTGLDYGYTF,TGTGCCAGCAGCTTCACAGGCTTGGACTATGGCTACACCTTC
TRBV28,.,TRBD2,TRBJ2-7,CASSPTSGSFHEQYF,TGTGCCAGCAGTCCCACTAGCGGGAGCTTCCACGAGCAGTACTTC
TRBV4-1,.,TRBD1,TRBJ1-1,CASSQSPRGYEAFF,TGCGCCAGCAGCCAGTCTCCCAGGGGGTACGAAGCTTTCTTT
TRBV7-2,.,.,TRBJ2-1,CASSVRGNEQFF,TGTGCCAGCAGCGTGAGGGGGAATGAGCAGTTCTTC
TRBV28,.,TRBD2,TRBJ2-7,CASRGNGRVDEQYF,TGTGCCAGCAGGGGGAACGGGAGGGTCGACGAGCAGTACTTC
TRBV7-2,few,.,TRBJ2-7,CASSFLGDGSYEQYF,TGTGCCAGCAGCTTCTTGGGCGACGGCTCCTACGAGCAGTACTTC
TRBV5-1,.,.,TRBJ1-1,CASSSTSRGTEAFF,TGCGCCAGCAGCTCAACCAGCCGAGGCACTGAAGCTTTCTTT
TRBV6-6,.,.,TRBJ1-5,CASSYDSNSNQPQHF,TGTGCCAGCAGTTACGACAGCAATAGCAATCAGCCCCAGCATTTT
TRBV13,.,TRBD1,TRBJ2-5,CASCLQGIQETQYF,TGTGCCAGCTGTCTACAGGGGATTCAAGAAACCCAGTACTTC
TRBV9,.,TRBD2,TRBJ2-1,CASSLTSGYNEQFF,TGTGCCAGCAGCTTAACTAGCGGCTACAATGAGCAGTTCTTC
TRBV7-9,.,.,TRBJ1-1,CSSSLALGAVGTEAFF,TGTTCCAGCAGCTTAGCGCTGGGGGCGGTGGGCACTGAAGCTTTCTTT
TRBV7-9,.,.,TRBJ1-3,CASSLGRGTTGNTIYF,TGTGCCAGCAGCTTAGGACGGGGGACTACCGGAAACACCATATATTTT
TRBV7-6,.,.,TRBJ2-7,CASSLDRRASSYEQYF,TGTGCCAGCAGCTTAGATCGGCGGGCTAGCTCCTACGAGCAGTACTTC
TRBV5-5,.,.,TRBJ2-7,CASRRESYEQYF,TGTGCCAGCAGACGGGAGTCCTACGAGCAGTACTTC
TRBV5-6,.,.,TRBJ1-2,CASSLSELMYGYTF,TGTGCCAGCAGCTTGTCGGAGCTGATGTATGGCTACACCTTC
TRBV14,few,.,TRBJ2-1,CASSPLGALSLSSSYNEQFF,TGTGCCAGCAGCCCCCTGGGGGCTCTCTCACTCTCTAGCTCCTACAATGAGCAGTTCTTC
TRBV11-2,.,TRBD1,TRBJ1-5,CASSFGTGASNQPQHF,TGTGCCAGCAGCTTCGGGACAGGGGCTAGCAATCAGCCCCAGCATTTT
TRBV6-4,.,.,TRBJ2-6,CASSDSDSSGANVLTF,TGTGCCAGCAGTGACTCTGACAGCTCTGGGGCCAACGTCCTGACTTTC
TRBV4-1,.,.,TRBJ2-7,CASTSGAGQPYEQYF,TGCGCCAGCACCTCAGGGGCAGGGCAACCCTACGAGCAGTACTTC
TRBV19,.,TRBD2,TRBJ2-6,CASSIGGSGANGLTF,TGTGCCAGTAGTATCGGGGGGTCTGGGGCCAACGGCCTGACTTTC
TRBV5-4,.,.,TRBJ2-1,CASSQRVLPHNEQFF,TGTGCCAGCAGCCAGAGGGTTCTCCCACACAATGAGCAGTTCTTC
TRBV5-1,.,.,TRBJ1-3,CASSLVSGGNTIYF,TGCGCCAGCAGCTTGGTTAGCGGTGGAAACACCATATATTTT
TRBV11-3,.,TRBD1,TRBJ2-7,CASSSQGVKTYEQYF,TGTGCCAGCAGCTCTCAGGGGGTCAAAACCTACGAGCAGTACTTC
TRBV5-1,.,.,TRBJ2-5,CASTLDSHGETQYF,TGCGCCAGTACCCTTGACAGCCACGGGGAGACCCAGTACTTC
TRBV27,.,TRBD1,TRBJ1-2,CASTKTGGIYGYTF,TGTGCCAGCACCAAGACAGGGGGCATCTATGGCTACACCTTC
TRBV19,.,.,TRBJ2-1,CASQAVAGAGEQFF,TGTGCCAGCCAGGCCGTTGCGGGGGCTGGTGAGCAGTTCTTC
TRBV19,.,.,TRBJ1-1,CASSPRWSHAFF,TGTGCCAGTAGTCCAAGATGGAGTCATGCTTTCTTT
TRBV7-8,.,.,TRBJ1-5,CASSTMDSLGQPQHF,TGTGCCAGCAGCACGATGGACAGCTTAGGGCAGCCCCAGCATTTT